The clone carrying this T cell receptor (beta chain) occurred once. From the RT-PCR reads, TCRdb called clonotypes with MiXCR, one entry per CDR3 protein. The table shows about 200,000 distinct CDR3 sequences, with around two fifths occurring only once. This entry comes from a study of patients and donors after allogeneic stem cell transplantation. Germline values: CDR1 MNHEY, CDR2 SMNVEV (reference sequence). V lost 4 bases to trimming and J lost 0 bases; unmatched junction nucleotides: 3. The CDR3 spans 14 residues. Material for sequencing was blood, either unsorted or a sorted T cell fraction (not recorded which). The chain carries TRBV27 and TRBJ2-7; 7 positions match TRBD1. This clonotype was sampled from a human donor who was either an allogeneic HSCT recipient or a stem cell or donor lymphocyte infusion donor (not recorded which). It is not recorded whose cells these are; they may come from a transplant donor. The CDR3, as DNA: TGTGCCAGCAGTTCCCGGGACAGCTCCTACGAGCAGTACTTC. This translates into CASSSRDSSYEQYF.